This TCR beta chain was retrieved from a study of blood T cell repertoires in COVID-19 (dated by TCRdb to 2020 to 2021). Regarding the research as a whole: Collaborator samples came from the United States, Italy and Spain and covered acute and convalescent phases of COVID-19. A de-identified subject ID, COVID-19 status, age in years and sex were almost always included in the sample metadata. The material from the prospective study consisted of cDNA or gDNA derived from T cells, B-cell-depleted T cells, or PBMCs. Samples were obtained from the ongoing ImmuneRACE study (first 160 participants) and from over a thousand subjects provided by 6 global collaborators. Subjects who had been exposed to COVID-19, were actively infected with it, or had recovered from it provided the deeply sampled blood TCRbeta repertoires that made up the dataset. Where HLA class I and class II types were available, the types were taken from metadata supplied by the sample provider, not from assay-based typing. The repertoires were made available in a free public database intended to serve as a resource for research on the immune response to SARS-CoV-2. The investigation overall reported the following: Clinical and demographic metadata were provided uncurated, with the amount varying by source and participant.

At one collaborating source in Seattle, patients were enrolled during active infection and were followed longitudinally through the course of disease. Each collaborating institution followed its own protocols to collect whole blood in K2EDTA tubes. For TCRbeta analysis, collaborator samples were shipped as frozen whole blood, as isolated PBMCs, or as DNA extracted from either sample type. A word on this clone: Its antigen remains undetermined. No base qualities exist here, and no much larger clone lies one base off it.

CDR1 SEHNR and CDR2 FQNEAQ were looked up in the germline V gene (reference sequence). Deletion took 2 bases off V and 0 bases off J, with a span of 11 bases between the germline ends. From the cysteine through the phenylalanine, the CDR3 covers 17 amino acids. Of the read, only the CDR3 DNA is kept; its 51 bases are in frame from base 1. TCRbeta CDR3 regions were amplified from genomic DNA using the immunoSEQ Assay, a bias-controlled multiplex PCR. For the original study's pipeline: Nucleated cell counts per sample were estimated from amplification of reference gene primers within the assay. To quantify the absolute abundance of each unique TCRbeta CDR3 rearrangement, sequence reads were collapsed and filtered. For each sample, productive Simpson clonality was calculated by taking the square root of Simpson's diversity index across productive rearrangements. Drawn from immuneACCESS, this table holds only the in-frame rearrangements with V and J called that TCRdb kept. Clones are partly lost; checked studies trace under half to an unresolved V gene and leave the rest unexplained. The V and J calls and the clone size are those of that table, but D and trimming were determined from the DNA. The sample has 250,000 to 300,000 clones on record, 90% of them singletons. Jointly, the top ten make up 2.1% of the sample.

This receptor was identified in a woman aged 60 to 75 with COVID-19, enrolled during active disease. Sequenced sample: peripheral blood. The receptor chain draws on TRBV7-9 and TRBJ1-6, with TRBD1 tentatively as D gene (5 bases match). The CDR3 region reads CASSLPGGSSYNSPLHF. The nucleotide sequence reads as follows: TGTGCCAGCAGCTTACCGGGGGGGAGCTCCTATAATTCACCCCTCCACTTT.